The 3 T cell receptor beta chains below all came from one sample that was sequenced in a study of cytomegalovirus exposure and HLA in healthy donors (dated by TCRdb to 2015 to 2018). Library creation used the immunoSEQ multiplex PCR assay. For the multiplex PCR, a mixture combining 60 forward primers for TCR Vbeta segments and 13 reverse primers for TCR Jbeta segments was used. Drawn from immuneACCESS, this table holds only the in-frame rearrangements with V and J called that TCRdb kept. Clones are partly lost; checked studies trace under half to an unresolved V gene and leave the rest unexplained. This sample is represented by some 220,000 clones; approximately 84% of them were singletons. The ten most abundant clones make up about 0.58% of the sample. The sequencing input was PBMCs. The source of these receptors is a woman aged 40 to 50 in good health and CMV-seronegative.

The gene calls are TRBV29-1 and TRBJ2-2, with D possibly being TRBD1 (6 bases). Germline CDR1 and CDR2: SQVTM and ANQGSEA. The CDR3 is made up of 14 amino acids. V was cut by 5 bases and J by 1 base, with 11 bases left in between. The CDR3 DNA is TGCAGCGTTAACAAGGACAGGAACACCGGGGAGCTGTTTTTT. Translated: CSVNKDRNTGELFF.

The CDR3 coding sequence is TGTGCCAGCAGTTACGGCAGGAAAGAGACCCAGTACTTC. Protein sequence: CASSYGRKETQYF. V is TRBV6-6 and J is TRBJ2-5; unclear D gene. Looked up from germline, CDR1 is MNHNY and CDR2 is SVGAGI (reference sequence). The CDR3 consists of 13 residues. V lost 2 bases, J lost 3 bases, and 7 bases lay in between.

The CDR3 bases are TGTGCCAGCAGTTTATCGGCGGCTGGGCAGTACTTC. Protein product: CASSLSAAGQYF. The chain joins TRBV28 to TRBJ2-5; D remains ambiguous. The CDR3 loop spans 12 amino acids. The V and J ends lost 1 base and 11 bases respectively, with 11 bases between them. Germline values: CDR1 MDHEN, CDR2 SYDVKM.